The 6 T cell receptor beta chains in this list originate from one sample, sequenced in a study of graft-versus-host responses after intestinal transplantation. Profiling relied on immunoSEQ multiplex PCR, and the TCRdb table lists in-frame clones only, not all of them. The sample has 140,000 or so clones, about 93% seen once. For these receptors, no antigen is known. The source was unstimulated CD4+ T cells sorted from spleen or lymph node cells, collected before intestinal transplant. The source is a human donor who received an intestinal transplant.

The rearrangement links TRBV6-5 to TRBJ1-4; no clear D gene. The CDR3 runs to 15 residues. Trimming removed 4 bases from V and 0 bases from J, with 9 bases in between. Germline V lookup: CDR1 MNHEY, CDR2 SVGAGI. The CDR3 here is CASSSGTATNEKLFF. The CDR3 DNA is TGTGCCAGCAGTTCCGGAACAGCAACTAATGAAAAACTGTTTTTT.

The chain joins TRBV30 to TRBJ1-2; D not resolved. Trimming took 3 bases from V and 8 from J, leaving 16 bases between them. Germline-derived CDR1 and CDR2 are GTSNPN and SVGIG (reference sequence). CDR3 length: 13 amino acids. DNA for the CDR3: TGTGCCTGGAGCGCGACCCCCCTTGTAGGCTACACCTTC. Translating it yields CAWSATPLVGYTF.

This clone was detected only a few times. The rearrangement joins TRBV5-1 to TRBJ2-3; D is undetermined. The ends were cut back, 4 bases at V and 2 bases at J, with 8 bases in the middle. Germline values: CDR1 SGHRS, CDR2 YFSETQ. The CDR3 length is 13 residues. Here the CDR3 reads CASSPENTDTQYF. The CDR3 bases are TGCGCCAGCAGCCCCGAGAACACAGATACGCAGTATTTT.

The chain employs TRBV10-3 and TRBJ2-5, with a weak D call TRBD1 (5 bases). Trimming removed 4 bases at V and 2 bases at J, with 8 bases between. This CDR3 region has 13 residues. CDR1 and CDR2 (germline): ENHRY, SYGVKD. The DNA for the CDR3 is TGTGCCATCAGTGTGGGGCGGCAAGAGACCCAGTACTTC. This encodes CAISVGRQETQYF.

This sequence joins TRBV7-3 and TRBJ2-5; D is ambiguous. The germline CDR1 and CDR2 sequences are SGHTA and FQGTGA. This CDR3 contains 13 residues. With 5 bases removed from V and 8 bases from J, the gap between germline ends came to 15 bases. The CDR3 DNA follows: TGTGCCAGCAGCGGTCCGGGCCAGGCCACCCAGTACTTC. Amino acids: CASSGPGQATQYF.

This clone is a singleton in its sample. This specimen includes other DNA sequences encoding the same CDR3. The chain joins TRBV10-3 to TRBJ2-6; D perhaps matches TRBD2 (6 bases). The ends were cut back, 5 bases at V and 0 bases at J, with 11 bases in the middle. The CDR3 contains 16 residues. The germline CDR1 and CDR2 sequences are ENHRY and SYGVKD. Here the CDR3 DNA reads TGTGCCATCAGTAGGGCGGGGCGCTCTGGGGCCAACGTCCTGACTTTC. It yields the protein CAISRAGRSGANVLTF.